The 5 T cell receptor beta chains reported below all come from one sample, sequenced in a study of blood T cell repertoires in COVID-19. Profiled with immunoSEQ multiplex PCR; TCRdb holds only in-frame clones, not every one. Of some 150,000 clones in the sample, 80% to 85% were seen once. Material: peripheral blood. Every receptor here comes from a human donor with acute or convalescent COVID-19. The donor label of this sample is uncertain.

V usage is TRBV18 and J usage is TRBJ1-3; D gene unclear. Deletions cut 2 bases from V and 8 bases from J, with 10 bases between. Germline V lookup: CDR1 KGHSH, CDR2 LQKENI. CDR3 length: 13 amino acids. The CDR3 spells CASSPMSSDTIYF. In DNA form, the CDR3 reads TGTGCCAGCTCACCAATGAGCTCGGACACCATATATTTT.

This clone appeared once. The rearrangement uses TRBV4-1 and TRBJ1-2; tentative D call: TRBD1 (5 bases). Germline values: CDR1 MGHRA, CDR2 YSYEKL. CDR3 length: 15 residues. V gave up 1 base and J gave up 3 bases, with 12 bases separating them. CDR3 DNA sequence: TGCGCCAGCAGCCAAGGGTTTCGGGGGGACTATGGCTACACCTTC. Translated: CASSQGFRGDYGYTF.

V usage is TRBV5-1 and J usage is TRBJ2-1; D might be TRBD1 (5 bases). Trimming took 5 bases from V and 2 from J, leaving 11 bases between them. CDR1 is SGHRS, CDR2 YFSETQ, per germline. The CDR3 extends over 14 amino acids. The chain's CDR3 is CASRSQAPYNEQFF. The DNA for the CDR3 is TGCGCCAGCAGGTCACAGGCACCCTACAATGAGCAGTTCTTC.

This clone was counted a single time. The rearrangement joins TRBV7-9 to TRBJ1-2; 7 nucleotides match TRBD1. Germline CDR1 SEHNR, CDR2 FQNEAQ (reference sequence). CDR3 size: 13 residues. The V gene end was trimmed by 3 bases and the J gene end by 7 bases; junction bases not matched to a gene: 5. Here the CDR3 DNA reads TGTGCCAGCAGCTTGCCAGGGGGAGGTGGCTACACCTTC. Its protein is CASSLPGGGGYTF.

The chain couples TRBV3-1 (or the pseudogene TRBV3-2) to TRBJ2-2; unclear D gene. V shed 2 bases and J shed 2 bases, with 9 bases lying between them. Germline-derived CDR1 and CDR2 are LGHDT and YNNKEL (reference sequence). This CDR3 spans 15 amino acids. The CDR3: CASSQPYSNTGELFF. CDR3 sequence (DNA): TGTGCCAGCAGCCAACCGTACAGTAACACCGGGGAGCTGTTTTTT.